Each of the 2 T cell receptor beta chains below was sequenced from the same sample in a study of shared clonotypes between healthy human individuals. The protocol was immunoSEQ multiplex PCR, while the TCRdb copy is restricted to in-frame clones and leaves out a portion. This table holds hundreds of thousands of clones, 80% to 95% found once. Naive CD8 isolation took CD45RO-negative cells positively selected for CCR7 and excluded terminally differentiated effector memory CD45RA+ cells. What was sequenced was naive CD8+ T cells sorted from blood. These receptors were obtained from a man between 25 and 39 years old in good health.

The chain is built from TRBV6-4 and TRBJ2-1; no reliable D call. V lost 2 bases and J 5 bases, leaving 13 bases between the germline ends. The V gene's germline CDR1 is MRHNA and CDR2 SNTAGT. This CDR3 contains 15 residues. CDR3 coding DNA: TGTGCCAGCAGTGACCCTAGGCTCCCTCACAATGAGCAGTTCTTC. Amino acids: CASSDPRLPHNEQFF.

This sequence joins TRBV29-1 and TRBJ1-2; TRBD1 might be the D (6 bases). V was pared by 1 base and J by 6 bases, with 9 bases between. The CDR3 loop spans 12 amino acids. Germline loops: CDR1 SQVTM, CDR2 ANQGSEA. CDR3 region: CSVEGQENGYTF. The CDR3, as DNA: TGCAGCGTTGAAGGACAGGAGAATGGCTACACCTTC.